The next 21 T cell receptor beta chains were all read from a single sample in a study of neurological immune-mediated disorders. TCRdb called the 5' RACE reads again in MiXCR, with one record for every CDR3 protein. The sample lists around 70,000 distinct CDR3 sequences, 4.8% occurring once. The sample comprised PBMCs. The receptors come from a woman in her seventies with multiple sclerosis.

This clonotype occurred many times. The V and J genes are TRBV29-1 and TRBJ1-2, with 9 nucleotides matching TRBD1. Germline CDR1 SQVTM, CDR2 ANQGSEA. V lost 4 bases to trimming and J lost 5 bases; unmatched junction nucleotides: 2. The CDR3 sequence is 12 residues long. The CDR3 here is CSVVGTGYGYTF. Written as DNA, the CDR3 is TGCAGCGTTGTTGGGACAGGGTATGGCTACACCTTC.

To note about this clonotype: A much larger clone sits a single nucleotide away, making a read error possible. This rearrangement joins TRBV4-1 to TRBJ1-4; D is uncertain. The CDR3 totals 16 residues. The germline gives CDR1 MGHRA, CDR2 YSYEKL. Trimming cost V 4 bases and J 8 bases, with 20 bases left between them. The CDR3 protein is CASSPRGGNGVEKLFF. For the CDR3, the DNA is TGCGCCAGCAGCCCTCGAGGAGGGAACGGGGTGGAAAAACTGTTTTTT.

In its sample, this clonotype was seen many times. V and J are TRBV5-1 and TRBJ2-5; no clear D. CDR1 is SGHRS and CDR2 is YFSETQ in the germline V gene. The germline V and J ends were trimmed by 2 bases and 3 bases, with 8 bases remaining between them. The CDR3 contains 13 residues. The CDR3 region has the DNA TGCGCCAGCAGCTTAACAGCAGAAGAGACCCAGTACTTC. It translates to CASSLTAEETQYF.

This clonotype has ten or more counts. This chain connects TRBV27 to TRBJ2-7; 8 nucleotides agree with TRBD2. Trimming took 2 bases from V and 2 from J; bases not matched to a gene: 5. Germline lookup yields CDR1 MNHEY and CDR2 SMNVEV (reference sequence). The CDR3 runs to 15 residues. This CDR3 is CASSLGGRRAYEQYF. In DNA, the CDR3 is TGTGCCAGCAGTTTAGGCGGGAGGAGAGCCTACGAGCAGTACTTC.

There are many counts of this clonotype. The chain couples TRBV4-1 to TRBJ1-1; D is possibly TRBD1 (5 bases). Trimming cost V 4 bases and J 6 bases, with 18 bases left between them. CDR1 is MGHRA and CDR2 is YSYEKL in the germline V gene. The CDR3 length is 15 residues. In DNA, the CDR3 is TGCGCCAGCAGCCCAGCCGGAGCAGGGACGGCTGAAGCTTTCTTT. Residues: CASSPAGAGTAEAFF.

This clonotype was found many times. V and J are TRBV9 and TRBJ1-2; D not resolved. The CDR3 is made up of 14 amino acids. The V end was cut by 0 bases, the J end by 4 bases, with 10 bases between. The V gene's germline CDR1 is SGDLS and CDR2 YYNGEE. The CDR3 loop is CASSVESGPYGYTF. CDR3 in DNA: TGTGCCAGCAGCGTAGAGTCAGGACCCTATGGCTACACCTTC.

The chain has TRBV20-1 and TRBJ2-1; 7 bases match TRBD2. Germline CDR1 is DFQATT and CDR2 is SNEGSKA (reference sequence). The length of the CDR3 is 16 residues. V gave up 1 base and J gave up 6 bases; unmatched junction bases: 12. The CDR3 loop is CSARAWEGQRLNEQFF. CDR3 coding DNA: TGCAGTGCTAGAGCCTGGGAGGGGCAGAGACTCAATGAGCAGTTCTTC.

This clonotype was detected a few times. The genes are TRBV7-2 and TRBJ2-7; 9 bases match TRBD2. V shed 1 base and J 2 bases; nucleotides not matched to a gene: 3. The CDR3 is 15 residues long. Germline CDR1 SGHTA, CDR2 FQGNSA. CDR3 nucleotide sequence: TGTGCCAGCAGCTTAGAGAGCGGGAGGCCCTACGAGCAGTACTTC. This codes for CASSLESGRPYEQYF. The entire variable domain, with the rest obtained from reference TRBV7-2 and TRBJ2-7, is as follows: GAGVSQSPSNKVTEKGKDVELRCDPISGHTALYWYRQSLGQGLEFLIYFQGNSAPDKSGLPSDRFSAERTGGSVSTLTIQRTQQEDSAVYLCASSLESGRPYEQYFGPGTRLTVT.

Many counts were recorded for this clonotype. The V and J genes are TRBV20-1 and TRBJ2-2, with a possible D match to TRBD1 (5 bases). The V gene lost 3 bases and the J gene lost 8 bases, with 10 bases spanning the gap. The CDR3 runs 12 residues. CDR1 is DFQATT and CDR2 is SNEGSKA in the germline V gene (reference sequence). CDR3 coding DNA: TGCAGTGCTAGGACAGCTAGTGGGGAGCTGTTTTTT. It specifies CSARTASGELFF.

This clonotype was counted many times. The CDR3 is CASSLVWGSGNTIYF. The CDR3 DNA follows: TGTGCCAGCAGCTTAGTGTGGGGCTCTGGAAACACCATATATTTT. The chain combines TRBV7-8 with TRBJ1-3, with D unresolved. V was trimmed by 1 base and J by 0 bases, leaving 7 bases between them. Per germline, CDR1 SGHVS and CDR2 FQNEAQ. This CDR3 has 15 residues. Full variable domain (outside the CDR3, taken from reference TRBV7-8 and TRBJ1-3): GAGVSQSPRYKVAKRGQDVALRCDPISGHVSLFWYQQALGQGPEFLTYFQNEAQLDKSGLPSDRFFAERPEGSVSTLKIQRTQQEDSAVYLCASSLVWGSGNTIYFGEGSWLTVV.

The chain recombines TRBV7-6 with TRBJ2-6; D gene unclear. V lost 5 bases to trimming and J lost 0 bases, with 8 bases between them. The V gene's germline CDR1 is SGHVS and CDR2 FNYEAQ. The CDR3 is made up of 15 amino acids. CDR3 nucleotide sequence: TGTGCCAGCAGCCGATCGATCTCTGGGGCCAACGTCCTGACTTTC. This sequence encodes CASSRSISGANVLTF.

At least ten counts were recorded for this clonotype. This chain joins TRBV20-1 and TRBJ2-7; maybe TRBD1 (5 bases). This CDR3 has 14 residues. V was cut by 6 bases and J by 6 bases, with 21 bases left in between. Germline V CDR1 and CDR2: DFQATT, SNEGSKA (reference sequence). The CDR3 nucleotides are TGCAGTGCAAAGGCGGACCTCAGGGTAGGCGAGCAGTACTTC. This sequence encodes CSAKADLRVGEQYF.

This clonotype was seen ten or more times. The chain uses TRBV7-8 and TRBJ1-4, with D possibly TRBD1 on 6 matching bases. The CDR3 is 16 residues long. The V gene lost 3 bases and the J gene lost 6 bases, with 17 bases spanning the gap. CDR1 and CDR2 from the germline V gene are SGHVS and FQNEAQ. For the CDR3, the DNA is TGTGCCAGCAGCTTCGAGACCAGGGGAATAGATGAAAAACTGTTTTTT. Protein product: CASSFETRGIDEKLFF.

This clonotype occurred many times. The chain is built from TRBV20-1 and TRBJ1-2, with unresolved D. The CDR3 runs 13 residues. Germline lookup yields CDR1 DFQATT and CDR2 SNEGSKA (reference sequence). V lost 3 bases and J lost 7, with 15 bases in between. The CDR3 region has the DNA TGCAGTGCTAGGTTAAGAAGTGCAATTGGCTACACCTTC. Encoded protein: CSARLRSAIGYTF.

This clonotype has at least ten counts. The chain has TRBV20-1 and TRBJ2-7; possible D gene TRBD2, 5 bases. The CDR3 length is 12 residues. Germline V lookup: CDR1 DFQATT, CDR2 SNEGSKA (reference sequence). V was pared by 4 bases and J by 1 base, with 8 bases between. The CDR3 protein is CSAKRGSYEQYF. CDR3 coding DNA: TGCAGTGCTAAAAGAGGGTCCTACGAGCAGTACTTC.

The table lists this clonotype with a few counts. The V gene is TRBV7-8, the J gene TRBJ1-1; D remains unclear. Deletions cut 1 base from V and 1 base from J, with 7 bases between. This CDR3 comprises 14 residues. The germline V gene encodes CDR1 SGHVS and CDR2 FQNEAQ. DNA for the CDR3: TGTGCCAGCAGCTTAGGGCCTCGGAACACTGAAGCTTTCTTT. Translation gives CASSLGPRNTEAFF.

This clonotype has ten or more counts. The chain is built from TRBV7-2 and TRBJ2-7; D uncertain. Trimming took 0 bases from V and 5 from J, leaving 11 bases between them. From germline, CDR1 is SGHTA and CDR2 FQGNSA. CDR3 length equals 14 residues. CDR3 in amino acids: CASSLARADHEQYF. DNA for the CDR3: TGTGCCAGCAGCTTAGCACGTGCGGACCACGAGCAGTACTTC.

The table lists this clonotype with a few counts. The genes are TRBV20-1 and TRBJ2-3; weak D call: TRBD2 (5 bases). The length of the CDR3 is 15 residues. The germline V gene encodes CDR1 DFQATT and CDR2 SNEGSKA (reference sequence). V lost 6 bases, J lost 2 bases, and 18 bases lay in between. CDR3 protein: CSAGPRGVITDTQYF. CDR3 DNA sequence: TGCAGTGCAGGGCCCCGGGGTGTTATCACAGATACGCAGTATTTT.

V gene TRBV12-3 or TRBV12-4 combines with J gene TRBJ1-2, with 8 bases identical to TRBD1. The CDR3 length is 14 residues. V shed 7 bases and J 2 bases; nucleotides not matched to a gene: 6. The CDR3 DNA is TGTGCCAGCATCCCGACAGGGGCAAACTATGGCTACACCTTC. This sequence encodes CASIPTGANYGYTF.

Many counts were recorded for this clonotype. The genes are TRBV12-3 or TRBV12-4 and TRBJ2-6; no firm D call. This CDR3 is built from 13 residues. V shed 6 bases and J shed 1 base, with 4 bases lying between them. CDR3 amino acids: CASSPSGANVLTF. The CDR3 DNA sequence: TGTGCCAGCAGCCCGTCTGGGGCCAACGTCCTGACTTTC.

Ten or more counts support this clonotype. CDR3 in DNA: TGTGCCAGCAGCCCGGGGGACAATGAGCAGTTCTTC. This translates into CASSPGDNEQFF. This chain connects TRBV12-3 or TRBV12-4 to TRBJ2-1, with a weak D call TRBD2 (6 bases). V lost 6 bases, J lost 5 bases, and 8 bases lay in between. This CDR3 has 12 amino acids.